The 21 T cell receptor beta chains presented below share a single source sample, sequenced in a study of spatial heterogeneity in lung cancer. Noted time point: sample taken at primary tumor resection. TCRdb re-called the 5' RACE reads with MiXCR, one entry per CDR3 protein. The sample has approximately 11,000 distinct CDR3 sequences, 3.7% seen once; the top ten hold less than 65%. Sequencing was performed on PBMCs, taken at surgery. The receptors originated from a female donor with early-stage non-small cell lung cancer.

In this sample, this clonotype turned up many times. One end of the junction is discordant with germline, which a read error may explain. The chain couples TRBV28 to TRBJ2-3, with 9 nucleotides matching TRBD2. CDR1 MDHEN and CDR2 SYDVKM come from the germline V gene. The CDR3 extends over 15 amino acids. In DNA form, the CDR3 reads TGTGCCAGCAGTTTAAATAGCGGGAGCATAGATACGCAGTATTTT. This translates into CASSLNSGSIDTQYF.

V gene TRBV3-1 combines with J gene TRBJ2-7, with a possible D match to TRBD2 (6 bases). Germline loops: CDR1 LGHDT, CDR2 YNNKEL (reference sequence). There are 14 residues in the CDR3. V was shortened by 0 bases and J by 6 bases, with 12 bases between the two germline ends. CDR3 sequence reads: CASSQETEAGEQYF. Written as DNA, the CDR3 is TGTGCCAGCAGCCAAGAAACGGAAGCGGGCGAGCAGTACTTC.

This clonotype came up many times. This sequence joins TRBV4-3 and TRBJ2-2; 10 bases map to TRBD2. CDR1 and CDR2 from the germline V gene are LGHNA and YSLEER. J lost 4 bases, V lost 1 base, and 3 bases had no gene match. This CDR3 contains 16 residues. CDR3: CASSQVASGGTGELFF. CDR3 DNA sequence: TGCGCCAGCAGCCAAGTTGCTAGCGGGGGCACCGGGGAGCTGTTTTTT.

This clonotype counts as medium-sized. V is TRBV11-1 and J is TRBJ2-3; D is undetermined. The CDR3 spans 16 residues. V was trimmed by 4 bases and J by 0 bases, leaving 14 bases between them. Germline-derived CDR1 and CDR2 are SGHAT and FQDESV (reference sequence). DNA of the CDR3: TGTGCCAGCAGCTCCCAGGAACATCCTAGCACAGATACGCAGTATTTT. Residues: CASSSQEHPSTDTQYF. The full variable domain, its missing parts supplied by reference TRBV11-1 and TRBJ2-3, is EAEVAQSPRYKITEKSQAVAFWCDPISGHATLYWYRQILGQGPELLVQFQDESVVDDSQLPKDRFSAERLKGVDSTLKIQPAELGDSAMYLCASSSQEHPSTDTQYFGPGTRLTVL.

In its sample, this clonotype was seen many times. The CDR3 is CASSHTSGGRNEQFF. The DNA for the CDR3 is TGTGCCAGCAGCCATACTAGCGGGGGGCGCAATGAGCAGTTCTTC. The chain combines TRBV7-9 with TRBJ2-1, with 12 nucleotides matching TRBD2. Per germline, CDR1 SEHNR and CDR2 FQNEAQ (reference sequence). The CDR3 runs 15 residues. V gave up 5 bases and J gave up 6 bases; unmatched junction bases: 5.

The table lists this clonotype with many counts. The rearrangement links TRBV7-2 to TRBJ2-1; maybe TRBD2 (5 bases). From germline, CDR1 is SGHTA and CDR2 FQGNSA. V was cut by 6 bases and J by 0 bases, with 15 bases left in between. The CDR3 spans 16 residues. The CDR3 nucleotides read TGTGCCAGCAGAGCCACTAGTCTAAGCTCCTACAATGAGCAGTTCTTC. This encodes CASRATSLSSYNEQFF.

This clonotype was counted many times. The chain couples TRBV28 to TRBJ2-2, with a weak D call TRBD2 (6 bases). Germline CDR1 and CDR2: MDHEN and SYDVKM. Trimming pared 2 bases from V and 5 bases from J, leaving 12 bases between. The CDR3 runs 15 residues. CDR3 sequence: CASSLGGAGTGELFF. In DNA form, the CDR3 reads TGTGCCAGCAGTTTAGGAGGGGCAGGGACCGGGGAGCTGTTTTTT.

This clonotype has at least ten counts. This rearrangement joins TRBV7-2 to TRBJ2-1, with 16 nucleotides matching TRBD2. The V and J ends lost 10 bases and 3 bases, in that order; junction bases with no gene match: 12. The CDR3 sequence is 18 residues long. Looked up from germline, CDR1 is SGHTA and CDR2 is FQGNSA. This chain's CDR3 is CATLSRGTSGRDYNEQFF. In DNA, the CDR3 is TGTGCCACCCTTTCTAGGGGGACTAGCGGGAGGGACTACAATGAGCAGTTCTTC. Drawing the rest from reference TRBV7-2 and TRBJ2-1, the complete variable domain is GAGVSQSPSNKVTEKGKDVELRCDPISGHTALYWYRQSLGQGLEFLIYFQGNSAPDKSGLPSDRFSAERTGGSVSTLTIQRTQQEDSAVYLCATLSRGTSGRDYNEQFFGPGTRLTVL.

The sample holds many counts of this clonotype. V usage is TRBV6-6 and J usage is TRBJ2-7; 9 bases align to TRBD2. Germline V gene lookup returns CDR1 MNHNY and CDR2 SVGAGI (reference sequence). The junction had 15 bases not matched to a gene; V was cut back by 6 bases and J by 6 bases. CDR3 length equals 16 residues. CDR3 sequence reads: CASSSSKGTSTGEQYF. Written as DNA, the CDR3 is TGTGCCAGCAGCTCGTCGAAAGGGACTAGCACCGGCGAGCAGTACTTC.

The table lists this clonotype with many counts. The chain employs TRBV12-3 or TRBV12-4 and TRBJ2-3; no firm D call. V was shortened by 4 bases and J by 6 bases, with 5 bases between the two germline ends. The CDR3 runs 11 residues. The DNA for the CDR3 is TGTGCCAGCAGTTCCGGGGATACGCAGTATTTT. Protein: CASSSGDTQYF.

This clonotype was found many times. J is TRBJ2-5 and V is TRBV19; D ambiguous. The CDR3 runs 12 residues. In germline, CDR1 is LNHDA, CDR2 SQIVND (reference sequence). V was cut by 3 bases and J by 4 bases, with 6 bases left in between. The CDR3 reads CASSIRGETQYF. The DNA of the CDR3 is TGTGCCAGTAGTATTAGAGGAGAGACCCAGTACTTC.

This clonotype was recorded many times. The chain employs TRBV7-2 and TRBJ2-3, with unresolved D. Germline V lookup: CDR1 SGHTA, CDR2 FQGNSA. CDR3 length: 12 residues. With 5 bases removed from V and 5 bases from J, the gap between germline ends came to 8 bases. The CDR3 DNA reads TGTGCCAGCAGCCCCGGTGTAGATACGCAGTATTTT. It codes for CASSPGVDTQYF.

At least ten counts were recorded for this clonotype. The CDR3 loop is CSARAASGGRDQETQYF. CDR3 DNA sequence: TGCAGTGCTAGAGCGGCTAGCGGGGGGAGGGACCAAGAGACCCAGTACTTC. This chain uses TRBV20-1 with TRBJ2-5; 11 bases match TRBD2. The CDR3 consists of 17 residues. Unmatched junction bases numbered 7, after V lost 1 base and J lost 0 bases. Germline loops: CDR1 DFQATT, CDR2 SNEGSKA (reference sequence).

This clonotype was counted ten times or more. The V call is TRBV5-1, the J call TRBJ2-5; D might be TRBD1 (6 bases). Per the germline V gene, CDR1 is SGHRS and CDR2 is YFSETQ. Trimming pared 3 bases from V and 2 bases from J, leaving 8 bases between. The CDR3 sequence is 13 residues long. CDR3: CASSSGQQETQYF. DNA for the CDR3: TGCGCCAGCAGCTCCGGACAGCAAGAGACCCAGTACTTC.

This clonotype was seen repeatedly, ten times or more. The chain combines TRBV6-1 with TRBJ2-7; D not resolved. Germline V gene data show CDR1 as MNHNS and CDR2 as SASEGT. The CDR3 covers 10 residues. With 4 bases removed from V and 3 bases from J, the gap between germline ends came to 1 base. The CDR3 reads CASSVYEQYF. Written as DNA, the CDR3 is TGTGCCAGCAGTGTCTACGAGCAGTACTTC.

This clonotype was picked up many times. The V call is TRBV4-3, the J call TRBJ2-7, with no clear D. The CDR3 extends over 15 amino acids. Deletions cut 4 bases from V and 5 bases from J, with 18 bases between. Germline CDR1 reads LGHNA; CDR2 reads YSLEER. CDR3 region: CASSPRVEPLHEQYF. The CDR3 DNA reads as TGCGCCAGCAGCCCTAGGGTGGAGCCCCTCCACGAGCAGTACTTC.

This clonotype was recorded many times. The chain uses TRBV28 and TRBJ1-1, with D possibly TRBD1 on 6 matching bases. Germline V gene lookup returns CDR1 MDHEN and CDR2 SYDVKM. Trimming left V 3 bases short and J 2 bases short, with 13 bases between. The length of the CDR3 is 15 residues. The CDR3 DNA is TGTGCCAGCAGTTTTAGAAGGGGGGGTAACACTGAAGCTTTCTTT. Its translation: CASSFRRGGNTEAFF.

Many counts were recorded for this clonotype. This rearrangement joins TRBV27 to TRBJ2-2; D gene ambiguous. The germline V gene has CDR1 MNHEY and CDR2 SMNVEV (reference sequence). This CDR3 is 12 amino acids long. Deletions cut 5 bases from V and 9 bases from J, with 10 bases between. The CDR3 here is CASSPPHRELFF. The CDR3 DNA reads TGTGCCAGCAGTCCTCCTCACCGGGAGCTGTTTTTT.

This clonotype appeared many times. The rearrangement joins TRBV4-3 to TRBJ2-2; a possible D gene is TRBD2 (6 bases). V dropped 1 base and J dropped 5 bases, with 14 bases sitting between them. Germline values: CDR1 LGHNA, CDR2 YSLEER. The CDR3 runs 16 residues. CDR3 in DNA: TGCGCCAGCAGCCAAGGGTGGAGGGCTGAGACCGGGGAGCTGTTTTTT. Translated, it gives CASSQGWRAETGELFF.

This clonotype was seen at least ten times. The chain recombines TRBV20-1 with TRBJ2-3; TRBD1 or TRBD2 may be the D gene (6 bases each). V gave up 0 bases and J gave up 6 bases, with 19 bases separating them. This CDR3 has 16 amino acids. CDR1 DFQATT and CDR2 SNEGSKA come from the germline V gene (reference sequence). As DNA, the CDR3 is TGCAGTGCTAGAGATTCCCGAGGGGGGACCCGGGATACGCAGTATTTT. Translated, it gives CSARDSRGGTRDTQYF.

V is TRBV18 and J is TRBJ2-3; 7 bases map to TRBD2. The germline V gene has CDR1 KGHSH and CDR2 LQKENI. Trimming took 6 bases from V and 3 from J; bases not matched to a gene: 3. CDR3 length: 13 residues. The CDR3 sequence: CASSNSGTDTQYF. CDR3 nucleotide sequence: TGTGCCAGCTCCAATAGCGGGACAGATACGCAGTATTTT.